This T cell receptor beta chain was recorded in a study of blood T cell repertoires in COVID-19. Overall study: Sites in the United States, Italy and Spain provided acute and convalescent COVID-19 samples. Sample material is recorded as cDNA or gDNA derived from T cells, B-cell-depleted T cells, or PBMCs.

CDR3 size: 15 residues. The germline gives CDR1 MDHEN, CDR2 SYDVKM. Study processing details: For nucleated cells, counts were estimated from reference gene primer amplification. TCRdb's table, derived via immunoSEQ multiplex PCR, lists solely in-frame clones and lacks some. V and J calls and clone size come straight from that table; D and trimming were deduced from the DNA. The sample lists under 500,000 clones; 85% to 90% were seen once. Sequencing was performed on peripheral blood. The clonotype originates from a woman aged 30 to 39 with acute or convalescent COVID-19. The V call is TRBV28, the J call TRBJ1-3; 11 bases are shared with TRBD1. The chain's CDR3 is CAIEDRGRDRNTIYF. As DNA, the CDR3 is TGTGCGATCGAGGACAGGGGGCGAGACAGAAACACCATATATTTT.